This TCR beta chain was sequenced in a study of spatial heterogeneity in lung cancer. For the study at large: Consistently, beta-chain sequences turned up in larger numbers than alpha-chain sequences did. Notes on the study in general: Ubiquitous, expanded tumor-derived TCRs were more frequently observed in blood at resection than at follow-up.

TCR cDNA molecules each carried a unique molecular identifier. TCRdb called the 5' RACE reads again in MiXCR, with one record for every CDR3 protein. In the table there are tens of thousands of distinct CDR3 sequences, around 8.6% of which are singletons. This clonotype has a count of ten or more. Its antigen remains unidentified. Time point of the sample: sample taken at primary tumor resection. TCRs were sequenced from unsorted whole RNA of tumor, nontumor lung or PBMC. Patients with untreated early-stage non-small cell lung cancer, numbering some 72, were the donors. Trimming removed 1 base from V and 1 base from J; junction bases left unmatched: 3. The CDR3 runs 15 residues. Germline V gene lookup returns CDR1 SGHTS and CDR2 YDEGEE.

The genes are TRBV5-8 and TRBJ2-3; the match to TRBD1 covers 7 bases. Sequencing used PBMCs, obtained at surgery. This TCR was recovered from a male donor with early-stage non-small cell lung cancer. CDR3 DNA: TGTGCCAGCAGCTTGTACAGGGGTGGCACAGATACGCAGTATTTT. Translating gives CASSLYRGGTDTQYF. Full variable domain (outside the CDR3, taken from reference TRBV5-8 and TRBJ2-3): EAGVTQSPTHLIKTRGQQATLRCSPISGHTSVYWYQQALGLGLQFLLWYDEGEERNRGNFPPRFSGRQFPNYSSELNVNALELEDSALYLCASSLYRGGTDTQYFGPGTRLTVL.